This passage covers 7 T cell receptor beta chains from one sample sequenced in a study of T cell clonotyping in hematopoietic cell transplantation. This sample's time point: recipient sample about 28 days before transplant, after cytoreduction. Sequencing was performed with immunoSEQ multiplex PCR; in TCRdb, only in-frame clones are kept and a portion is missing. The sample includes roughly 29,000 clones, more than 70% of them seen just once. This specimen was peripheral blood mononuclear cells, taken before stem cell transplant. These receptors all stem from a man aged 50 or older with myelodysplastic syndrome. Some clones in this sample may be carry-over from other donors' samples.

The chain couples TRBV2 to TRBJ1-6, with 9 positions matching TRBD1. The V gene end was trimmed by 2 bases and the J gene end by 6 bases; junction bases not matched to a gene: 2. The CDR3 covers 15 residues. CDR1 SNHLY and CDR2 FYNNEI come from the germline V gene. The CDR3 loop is CASSEWDRANSPLHF. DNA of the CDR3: TGTGCCAGCAGTGAATGGGACAGGGCTAATTCACCCCTCCACTTT.

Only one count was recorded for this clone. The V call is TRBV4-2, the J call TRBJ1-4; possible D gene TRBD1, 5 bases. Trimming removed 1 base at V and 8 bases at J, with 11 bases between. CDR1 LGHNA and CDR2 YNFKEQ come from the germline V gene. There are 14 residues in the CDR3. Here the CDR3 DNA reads TGTGCCAGCAGCCAAGGGGGGGTAGGGGAAAAACTGTTTTTT. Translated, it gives CASSQGGVGEKLFF.

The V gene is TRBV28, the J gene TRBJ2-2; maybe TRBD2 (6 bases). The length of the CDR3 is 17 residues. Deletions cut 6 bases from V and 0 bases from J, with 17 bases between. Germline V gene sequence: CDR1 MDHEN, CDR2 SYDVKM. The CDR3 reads CASRPLRDFANTGELFF. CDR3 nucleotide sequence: TGTGCCAGCAGGCCCCTACGGGACTTCGCGAACACCGGGGAGCTGTTTTTT.

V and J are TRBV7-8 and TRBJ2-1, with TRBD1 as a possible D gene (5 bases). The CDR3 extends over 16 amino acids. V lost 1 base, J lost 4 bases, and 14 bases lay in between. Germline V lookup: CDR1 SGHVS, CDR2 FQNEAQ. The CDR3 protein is CASSLGAGSRYNEQFF. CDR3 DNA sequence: TGTGCCAGCAGCTTAGGGGCAGGGTCACGGTACAATGAGCAGTTCTTC.

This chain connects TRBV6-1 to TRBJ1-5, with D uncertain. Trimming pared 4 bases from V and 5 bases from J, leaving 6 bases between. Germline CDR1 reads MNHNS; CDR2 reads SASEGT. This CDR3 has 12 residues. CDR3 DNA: TGTGCCAGCAGTGTGGCCGATCAGCCCCAGCATTTT. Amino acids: CASSVADQPQHF.

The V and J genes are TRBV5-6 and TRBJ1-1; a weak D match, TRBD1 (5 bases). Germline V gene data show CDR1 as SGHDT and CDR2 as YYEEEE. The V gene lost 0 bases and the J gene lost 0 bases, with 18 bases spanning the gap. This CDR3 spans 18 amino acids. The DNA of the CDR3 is TGTGCCAGCAGCTTGGACAGGCTGAAACTCCGCATGAACACTGAAGCTTTCTTT. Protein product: CASSLDRLKLRMNTEAFF.

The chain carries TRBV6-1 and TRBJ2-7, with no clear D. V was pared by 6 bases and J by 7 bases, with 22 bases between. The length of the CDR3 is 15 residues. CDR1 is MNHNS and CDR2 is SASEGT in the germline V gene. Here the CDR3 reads CASRQTPGSLREQYF. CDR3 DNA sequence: TGTGCCAGCAGGCAGACTCCGGGTTCCTTGCGGGAGCAGTACTTC.